The present T cell receptor (beta chain) was sequenced within a study of T cell repertoires in cytomegalovirus infection. Study context: Public TCR beta signatures indicated both CMV infection and matching HLA type. Study-wide results and caveats: In two of eight donors, the top clonotype was HLA-C-restricted CMV-specific.

This clonotype was counted between two and nine times. Its matching antigen is unknown. Each CDR3 protein gets one entry after TCRdb re-called the reads with MiXCR. The data contain about 770,000 distinct CDR3 sequences, about 27% of them singletons. V was trimmed by 1 base and J by 5 bases, leaving 14 bases between them. The CDR3 is 15 residues long. The germline V gene encodes CDR1 SGHAT and CDR2 FQDESV (reference sequence). This receptor was obtained from a human donor in good health (CMV status not recorded). Some clones in this sample may be carry-over from other donors' samples. This material consisted of cultured CD8+ T cells from PBMCs, taken from culture after CMV antigen stimulation. V and J are TRBV11-1 and TRBJ2-5, with D tentatively TRBD1 or TRBD2 (5 bases each). The CDR3 DNA reads as TGTGCCAGCAGCTTAGTCTCTAGTGGGGACGAGACCCAGTACTTC. Amino acids: CASSLVSSGDETQYF.